The clone carrying this T cell receptor (beta chain) was seen only a few times. Its specificity is unknown. The CDR3 runs 13 residues. V lost 1 base and J 5 bases, leaving 8 bases between the germline ends. This record comes from a study of blood T cells in healthy people across ages. The second PCR ran roughly 7 to 12 cycles with a sample-barcoded 5' primer and J-beta primers. A single record per CDR3 protein comes from TCRdb applying MiXCR to the 5' RACE reads. Of about 680,000 distinct CDR3 sequences detected, over 45% appear once; the ten largest clones hold 30% to 35%. General study findings and limits: CMV status of donors was not determined, possibly confounding expanded clonotype changes. As naive T cell percentage varied, TCR beta diversity correlated strongly with it.

The sequenced sample consisted of blood. This chain uses TRBV12-3 or TRBV12-4 with TRBJ1-2; tentatively, D is TRBD1 (5 bases). The receptor comes from a woman aged 60-70 years in good health. CDR3 coding DNA: TGTGCCAGCAGTTTAGGGGACCGGTATGGCTACACCTTC. It specifies CASSLGDRYGYTF.